This T cell receptor beta chain was profiled in a study of glioma-infiltrating T cells. TCR alpha and beta CDR3 regions were amplified from RNA using iRepertoire nested multiplex PCR. Using its own MiXCR run on the multiplex PCR reads, TCRdb lists one record per CDR3 protein. The sample contains some 93,000 distinct CDR3 sequences, roughly 40% of which appear only once. This clonotype was detected many times. The length of the CDR3 is 18 residues. Germline V gene lookup returns CDR1 SGHVS and CDR2 FNYEAQ. Trimming left V 1 base short and J 4 bases short, with 21 bases between. The sequence was collected from a human donor with low-grade glioma or glioblastoma, undergoing nonglioma brain surgery, or in good health (not recorded which). Sequenced material: glioma tissue, nonneoplastic brain tissue, or PBMCs (not recorded which). The gene calls are TRBV7-6 and TRBJ2-3, with D perhaps given as TRBD1 or TRBD2 (5 bases each). CDR3 residues: CASSLGGSRGALADTQYF. The DNA for the CDR3 is TGTGCCAGCAGCTTAGGGGGTTCGAGGGGCGCCTTGGCAGATACGCAGTATTTT.